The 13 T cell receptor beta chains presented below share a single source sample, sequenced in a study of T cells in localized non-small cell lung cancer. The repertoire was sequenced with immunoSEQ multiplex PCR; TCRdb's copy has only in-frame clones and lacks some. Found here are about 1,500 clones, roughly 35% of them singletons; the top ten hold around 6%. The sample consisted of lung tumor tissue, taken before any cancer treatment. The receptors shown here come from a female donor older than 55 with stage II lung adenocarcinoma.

Here the CDR3 reads CASSYEHGQPQHF. The CDR3 bases are TGTGCCAGCAGTTACGAGCACGGTCAGCCCCAGCATTTT. V is TRBV6-8 and J is TRBJ1-5; no reliable D call. The CDR3 covers 13 residues. CDR1 MNHGY and CDR2 SAAAGT come from the germline V gene. V was pared by 2 bases and J by 6 bases, with 8 bases between.

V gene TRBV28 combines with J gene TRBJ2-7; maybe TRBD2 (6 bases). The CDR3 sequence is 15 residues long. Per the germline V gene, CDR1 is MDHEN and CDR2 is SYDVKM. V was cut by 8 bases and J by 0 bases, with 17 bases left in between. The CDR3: CASFPGTSSSYEQYF. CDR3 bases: TGTGCCAGCTTCCCCGGGACTTCGAGCTCCTACGAGCAGTACTTC.

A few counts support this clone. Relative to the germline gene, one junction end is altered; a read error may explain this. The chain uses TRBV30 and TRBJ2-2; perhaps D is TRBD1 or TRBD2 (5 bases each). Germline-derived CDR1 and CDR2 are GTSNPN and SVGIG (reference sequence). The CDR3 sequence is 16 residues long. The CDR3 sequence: CAWSGPQGSRAGELFF. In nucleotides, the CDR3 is TGTGCCTGGAGTGGGCCTCAGGGAAGTCGTGCCGGGGAGCTATTTTTT.

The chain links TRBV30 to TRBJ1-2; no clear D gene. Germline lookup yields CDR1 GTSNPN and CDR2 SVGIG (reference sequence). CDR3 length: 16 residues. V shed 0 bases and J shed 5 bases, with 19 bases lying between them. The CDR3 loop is CAWSVSRFDSGYGYTF. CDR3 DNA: TGTGCCTGGAGTGTATCCCGATTCGACTCGGGATATGGCTACACCTTC.

CDR3 DNA: TGTGCCAGCAGTTTGTCGGGGGACACAGATACGCAGTATTTT. The encoded protein is CASSLSGDTDTQYF. This chain joins TRBV28 and TRBJ2-3; tentative D call: TRBD2 (6 bases). Trimming took 3 bases from V and 2 from J, leaving 9 bases between them. CDR1 and CDR2 (germline): MDHEN, SYDVKM. The CDR3 consists of 14 residues.

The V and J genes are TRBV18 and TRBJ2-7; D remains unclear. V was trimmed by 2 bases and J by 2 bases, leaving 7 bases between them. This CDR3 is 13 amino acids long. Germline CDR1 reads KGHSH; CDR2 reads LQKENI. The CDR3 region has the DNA TGTGCCAGCTCACCAACGGTTACCTACGAGCAGTACTTC. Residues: CASSPTVTYEQYF.

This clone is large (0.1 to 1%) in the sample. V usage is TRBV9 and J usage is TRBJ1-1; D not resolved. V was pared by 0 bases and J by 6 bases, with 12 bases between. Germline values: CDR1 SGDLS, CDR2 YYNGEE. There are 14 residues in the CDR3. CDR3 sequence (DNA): TGTGCCAGCAGCGTAGGAGGGTCCCTGTCTGAAGCTTTCTTT. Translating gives CASSVGGSLSEAFF.

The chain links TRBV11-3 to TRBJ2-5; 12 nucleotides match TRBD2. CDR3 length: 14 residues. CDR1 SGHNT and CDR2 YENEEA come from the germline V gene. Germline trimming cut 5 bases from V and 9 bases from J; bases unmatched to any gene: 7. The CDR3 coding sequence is TGTGCCAGCAGCGGACTAGCGGGGCCGTCGGCCCAGTACTTC. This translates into CASSGLAGPSAQYF.

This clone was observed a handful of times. The DNA for the CDR3 is TGTGCCAGCAGTTACCGGACACCACCTGAAGCTTTCTTT. Protein sequence: CASSYRTPPEAFF. The V call is TRBV6-8, the J call TRBJ1-1; weak D call: TRBD1 (5 bases). CDR3 length: 13 amino acids. The V and J ends lost 2 bases and 6 bases respectively, with 10 bases between them. The germline V gene encodes CDR1 MNHGY and CDR2 SAAAGT.

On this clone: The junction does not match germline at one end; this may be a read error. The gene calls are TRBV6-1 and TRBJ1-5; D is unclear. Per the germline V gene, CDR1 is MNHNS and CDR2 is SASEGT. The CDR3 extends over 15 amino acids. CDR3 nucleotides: TGTGCCATCAGTGAAGTTTTTGACGACAATCAGCCCCAGCATTTT. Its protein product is CAISEVFDDNQPQHF.

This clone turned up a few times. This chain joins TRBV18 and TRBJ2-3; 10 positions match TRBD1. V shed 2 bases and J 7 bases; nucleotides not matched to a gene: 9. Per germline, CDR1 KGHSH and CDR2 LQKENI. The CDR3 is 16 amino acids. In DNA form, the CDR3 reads TGTGCCAGCTCACCAGAGGGACAGGGGAGGACTTATACGCAGTATTTT. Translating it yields CASSPEGQGRTYTQYF.

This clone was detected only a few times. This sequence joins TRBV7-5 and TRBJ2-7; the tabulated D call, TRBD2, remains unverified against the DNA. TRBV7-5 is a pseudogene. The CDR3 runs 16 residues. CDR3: CASSPTGGGREYEQYF. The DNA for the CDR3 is TGTGCCAGCAGCCCGACCGGCGGGGGGCGGGAGTACGAGCAGTACTTC.

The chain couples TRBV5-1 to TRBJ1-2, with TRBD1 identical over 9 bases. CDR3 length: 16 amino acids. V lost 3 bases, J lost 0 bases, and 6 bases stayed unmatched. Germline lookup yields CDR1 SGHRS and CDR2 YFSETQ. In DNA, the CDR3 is TGCGCCAGCAGCTGGGGGACAGGGATTTCTAACTATGGCTACACCTTC. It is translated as CASSWGTGISNYGYTF.